This is a list of T cell receptor beta chains from one sample in a study of blood T cell repertoires in COVID-19. TCRdb keeps only in-frame clones here, not all; method: immunoSEQ multiplex PCR. The profile covers about 430,000 clones, with approximately 88% appearing a single time and about 0.89% taken by the ten largest. Sequenced input: PBMCs or T cells enriched from blood (not recorded which). Source of these receptors: a woman aged 25 to 39 with acute COVID-19. Each CDR3 is given with its conserved first and last residue. Fields, in order: clone size, J gene, V gene, D gene, CDR3 protein, CDR3 DNA. The D gene is left open where the match is weak. Part of the rows lack a size; the others show once, few, many or a class for expanded clones.

size: NA; J: TRBJ2-7; V: TRBV29-1; D: NA; CDR3: CSVGRGQIEQYF; DNA: TGCAGCGTTGGGAGGGGACAGATCGAGCAGTACTTC
size: NA; J: TRBJ1-3; V: TRBV5-1; D: NA; CDR3: CASSLGARSGNTIYF; DNA: TGCGCCAGCAGCTTGGGGGCCCGCTCTGGAAACACCATATATTTT
size: once; J: TRBJ1-6; V: TRBV5-1; D: TRBD1; CDR3: CASSLITGGSSPLHF; DNA: TGCGCCAGCAGCTTAATCACAGGGGGTAGCTCACCCCTCCACTTT
size: NA; J: TRBJ1-2; V: TRBV5-1; D: TRBD1; CDR3: CASSLDRGLYGYTF; DNA: TGCGCCAGCAGCTTGGACAGGGGCCTCTATGGCTACACCTTC
size: NA; J: TRBJ2-3; V: TRBV11-3; D: NA; CDR3: CASSLDGGPNTDTQYF; DNA: TGTGCCAGCAGCTTAGATGGGGGCCCGAACACAGATACGCAGTATTTT
size: NA; J: TRBJ2-7; V: TRBV12-5; D: NA; CDR3: CASGLWGLYEQYF; DNA: TGTGCTAGTGGTTTGTGGGGGCTCTACGAGCAGTACTTC
size: NA; J: TRBJ2-2; V: TRBV3-1/TRBV3-2; D: NA; CDR3: CASSSQAYTGELFF; DNA: TGTGCCAGCAGCTCGCAGGCATACACCGGGGAGCTGTTTTTT
size: NA; J: TRBJ1-2; V: TRBV5-5; D: TRBD1; CDR3: CASTPRQGRGYGYTF; DNA: TGTGCCAGCACCCCTAGACAGGGACGGGGCTATGGCTACACCTTC
size: NA; J: TRBJ1-3; V: TRBV5-6; D: TRBD1; CDR3: CASSLGQSSASGNTIYF; DNA: TGTGCCAGCAGCCTGGGACAGTCGTCCGCCTCTGGAAACACCATATATTTT
size: NA; J: TRBJ1-2; V: TRBV29-1; D: TRBD1; CDR3: CSVPQGLGYTF; DNA: TGCAGCGTACCACAGGGGTTAGGCTACACCTTC
size: NA; J: TRBJ1-1; V: TRBV4-1; D: TRBD1; CDR3: CASSHAMTGAENTEAFF; DNA: TGCGCCAGCAGCCACGCCATGACAGGGGCCGAGAACACTGAAGCTTTCTTT
size: NA; J: TRBJ1-1; V: TRBV9; D: NA; CDR3: CASSVQGTNTEAFF; DNA: TGTGCCAGCAGCGTACAGGGAACAAACACTGAAGCTTTCTTT
size: NA; J: TRBJ1-5; V: TRBV6-2/TRBV6-3; D: NA; CDR3: CASSYMGERQPQHF; DNA: TGTGCCAGCAGTTACATGGGTGAGAGGCAGCCCCAGCATTTT
size: NA; J: TRBJ1-5; V: TRBV6-5; D: NA; CDR3: CASSYWPGDQPQHF; DNA: TGTGCCAGCAGTTACTGGCCAGGGGATCAGCCCCAGCATTTT
size: few; J: TRBJ2-3; V: TRBV27; D: TRBD2; CDR3: CASSLPSGGTDTQYF; DNA: TGTGCCAGCAGTTTGCCTAGCGGGGGCACAGATACGCAGTATTTT
size: NA; J: TRBJ1-2; V: TRBV4-1; D: NA; CDR3: CASSQDRGYGYTF; DNA: TGCGCCAGCAGCCAAGATAGGGGCTATGGCTACACCTTC
size: NA; J: TRBJ2-5; V: TRBV4-1; D: TRBD2; CDR3: CASSLSLAGYQETQYF; DNA: TGCGCCAGCAGTCTAAGTCTAGCGGGGTACCAAGAGACCCAGTACTTC
size: NA; J: TRBJ2-3; V: TRBV24-1; D: TRBD2; CDR3: CATQRGAGTQYF; DNA: TGTGCCACCCAAAGAGGAGCGGGAACGCAGTATTTT
size: NA; J: TRBJ1-1; V: TRBV29-1; D: NA; CDR3: CSVEPGGLAEAFF; DNA: TGCAGCGTTGAACCTGGCGGGTTAGCTGAAGCTTTCTTT
size: NA; J: TRBJ1-2; V: TRBV7-8; D: TRBD1; CDR3: CASSQWTGDDYGYTF; DNA: TGTGCCAGCAGCCAATGGACAGGGGACGACTATGGCTACACCTTC
size: NA; J: TRBJ2-7; V: TRBV2; D: NA; CDR3: CASSVTTKQYF; DNA: TGTGCCAGCAGTGTAACTACGAAGCAGTACTTC
size: NA; J: TRBJ1-4; V: TRBV5-1; D: NA; CDR3: CASSIQSGDNEKLFF; DNA: TGCGCCAGCAGCATACAATCAGGGGATAATGAAAAACTGTTTTTT
size: NA; J: TRBJ1-6; V: TRBV2; D: NA; CDR3: CASSEGQGDSPLHF; DNA: TGTGCCAGCAGTGAAGGTCAGGGCGATTCACCCCTCCACTTT
size: once; J: TRBJ2-3; V: TRBV5-1; D: TRBD1; CDR3: CASRLPWEGGTDTQYF; DNA: TGCGCCAGCAGGCTCCCATGGGAAGGGGGCACTGATACGCAGTATTTT
size: NA; J: TRBJ1-2; V: TRBV19; D: TRBD1; CDR3: CASSQGQGRPLDGYTF; DNA: TGTGCCAGTAGCCAAGGACAGGGACGACCCTTGGATGGCTACACCTTC
size: NA; J: TRBJ1-6; V: TRBV10-2; D: NA; CDR3: CASSESNGSPLHF; DNA: TGCGCCAGCAGTGAGTCGAACGGTTCACCCCTCCACTTT
size: NA; J: TRBJ1-2; V: TRBV7-8; D: NA; CDR3: CASSLGVGIGYGYTF; DNA: TGTGCCAGCAGCTTAGGCGTCGGGATTGGCTATGGCTACACCTTC
size: NA; J: TRBJ2-7; V: TRBV18; D: NA; CDR3: CASSLGGREQYF; DNA: TGTGCCAGCTCGCTCGGGGGGCGCGAGCAGTACTTC
size: NA; J: TRBJ1-5; V: TRBV25-1; D: TRBD1; CDR3: CASSDRVNNPQHF; DNA: TGTGCCAGCAGCGACAGGGTCAATAATCCCCAGCATTTT
size: NA; J: TRBJ1-4; V: TRBV2; D: NA; CDR3: CASSGTGGEKLFF; DNA: TGTGCCAGCAGTGGGACCGGAGGTGAAAAACTGTTTTTT
size: NA; J: TRBJ1-4; V: TRBV5-1; D: TRBD1; CDR3: CASSPGTGTATNEKLFF; DNA: TGCGCCAGCAGCCCCGGGACAGGGACAGCAACTAATGAAAAACTGTTTTTT
size: NA; J: TRBJ1-2; V: TRBV2; D: TRBD1; CDR3: CASSETGRLYNYGYTF; DNA: TGTGCCAGCAGTGAGACAGGGCGCTTGTATAACTATGGCTACACCTTC
size: NA; J: TRBJ1-2; V: TRBV19; D: NA; CDR3: CATLGGTNYGYTF; DNA: TGTGCCACGCTGGGGGGGACTAACTATGGCTACACCTTC
size: NA; J: TRBJ1-4; V: TRBV7-8; D: NA; CDR3: CASSRGGTEDEKLFF; DNA: TGTGCCAGCAGCCGCGGTGGGACTGAGGATGAAAAACTGTTTTTT
size: NA; J: TRBJ1-2; V: TRBV6-5; D: NA; CDR3: CASSPSRGAYNGYTF; DNA: TGTGCCAGCAGTCCCTCGCGGGGGGCATATAATGGCTACACCTTC
size: NA; J: TRBJ2-1; V: TRBV3-1/TRBV3-2; D: TRBD2; CDR3: CASSLFSGGNNEQFF; DNA: TGTGCCAGCAGCCTCTTCAGCGGGGGGAACAATGAGCAGTTCTTC